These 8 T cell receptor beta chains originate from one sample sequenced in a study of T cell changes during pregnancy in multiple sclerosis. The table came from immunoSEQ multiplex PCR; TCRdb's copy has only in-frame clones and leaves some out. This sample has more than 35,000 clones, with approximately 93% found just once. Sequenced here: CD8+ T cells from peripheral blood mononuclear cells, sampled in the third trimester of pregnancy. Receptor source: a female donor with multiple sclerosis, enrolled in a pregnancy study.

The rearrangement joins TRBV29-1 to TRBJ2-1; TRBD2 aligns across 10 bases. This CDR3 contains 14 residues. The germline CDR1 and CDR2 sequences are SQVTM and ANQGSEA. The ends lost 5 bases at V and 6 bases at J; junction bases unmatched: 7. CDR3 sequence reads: CSVILAGEGNEQFF. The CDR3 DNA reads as TGCAGCGTTATTCTAGCGGGGGAGGGCAATGAGCAGTTCTTC.

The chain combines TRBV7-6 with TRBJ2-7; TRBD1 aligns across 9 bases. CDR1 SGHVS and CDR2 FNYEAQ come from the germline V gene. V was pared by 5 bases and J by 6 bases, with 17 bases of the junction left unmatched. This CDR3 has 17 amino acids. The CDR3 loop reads CASSGHSGQGMTREQYF. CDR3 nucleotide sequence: TGTGCCAGCAGCGGTCATTCAGGACAGGGGATGACTCGCGAGCAGTACTTC.

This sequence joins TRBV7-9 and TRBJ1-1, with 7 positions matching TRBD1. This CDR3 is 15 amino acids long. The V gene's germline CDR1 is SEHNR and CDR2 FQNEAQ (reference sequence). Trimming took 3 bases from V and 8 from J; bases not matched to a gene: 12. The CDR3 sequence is CASSFNRGISSEAFF. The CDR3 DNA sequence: TGTGCCAGCAGCTTTAACAGGGGTATCTCTTCAGAAGCTTTCTTT.

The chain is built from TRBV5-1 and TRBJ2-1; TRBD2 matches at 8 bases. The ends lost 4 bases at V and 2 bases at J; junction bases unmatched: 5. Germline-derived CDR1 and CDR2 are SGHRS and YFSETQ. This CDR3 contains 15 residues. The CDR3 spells CASSPLAGTYNEQFF. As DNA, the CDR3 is TGCGCCAGCAGCCCCCTAGCGGGCACCTACAATGAGCAGTTCTTC.

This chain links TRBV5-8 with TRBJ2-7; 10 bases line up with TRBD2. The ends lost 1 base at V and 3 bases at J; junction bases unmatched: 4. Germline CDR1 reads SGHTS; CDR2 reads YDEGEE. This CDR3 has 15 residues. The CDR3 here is CASSLQASGGYEQYF. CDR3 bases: TGTGCCAGCAGCTTGCAGGCTAGCGGGGGCTACGAGCAGTACTTC.

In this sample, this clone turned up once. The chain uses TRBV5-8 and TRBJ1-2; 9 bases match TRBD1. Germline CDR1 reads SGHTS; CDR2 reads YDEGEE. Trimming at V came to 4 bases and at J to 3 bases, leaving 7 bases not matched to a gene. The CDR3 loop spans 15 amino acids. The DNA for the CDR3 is TGTGCCAGCAGCCGTAGGACAGGGGAGGACTATGGCTACACCTTC. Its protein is CASSRRTGEDYGYTF.

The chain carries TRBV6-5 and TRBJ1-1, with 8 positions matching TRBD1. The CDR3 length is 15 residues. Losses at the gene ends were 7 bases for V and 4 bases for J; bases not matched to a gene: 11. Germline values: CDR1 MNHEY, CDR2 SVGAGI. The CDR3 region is CASTLVGRGLTEAFF. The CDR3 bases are TGTGCCAGCACCCTCGTGGGCAGGGGGCTCACTGAAGCTTTCTTT.

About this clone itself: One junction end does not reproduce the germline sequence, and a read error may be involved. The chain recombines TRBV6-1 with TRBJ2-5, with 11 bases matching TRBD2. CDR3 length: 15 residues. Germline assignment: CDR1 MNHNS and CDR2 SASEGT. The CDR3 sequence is CASSELAGGQEIQYF. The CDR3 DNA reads TGTGCCAGCAGTGAACTAGCGGGGGGCCAAGAGATCCAGTACTTC.